This TCR beta chain was obtained from a study of memory CD4+ T cells and cytomegalovirus serostatus (dated by TCRdb to 2018 to 2020). Background on the whole study: The cohort included approximately 35 healthy adults from Belgium, of whom 9 were CMV seropositive and 24 were CMV seronegative. CD4+ memory TCRbeta repertoires of a Belgian cohort with known cytomegalovirus serostatus were sequenced in order to replicate a published TCR-based CMV serostatus classifier. What the authors observed across the whole study: Among the 150 to 200 previously reported CMV-associated TCRbeta sequences, some 62 showed up in the CD4+ memory repertoires, with each one found in between one and five individuals. Only CD4+CD45RO+ memory cells were sequenced, in contrast to the original study, in which naive and memory CD4+ and CD8+ populations were covered. The results were read as suggesting that the CMV-associated TCR signature is, for the most part, present in the CD4+ memory repertoire. On the Belgian cohort, the classifier built on the original framework reached a median bootstrapped AUC of approximately 0.94, with a 95% CI of 0.76-1.00. For CMV serostatus prediction, a median bootstrapped AUC of roughly 0.94 was reached with the original framework, and a median bootstrapped AUC of around 0.9 was reached with a US-trained random forest.

V is pared back by 1 base and J by 0 bases, with 11 bases lying between the germline termini. Inclusive of the bounding cysteine and phenylalanine, the CDR3 is 16 residues long. Just the 48-base CDR3 DNA is kept, in frame starting at base 1. CDR1 SGHNT and CDR2 YYREEE are derived from the germline V gene (reference sequence). The Quick-DNA Microprep Kit was used to extract genomic DNA from the sorted cells. TCRbeta DNA was amplified with the immunoSEQ hsTCRbeta kit following the manufacturer's protocol. TCRbeta libraries were sequenced on an Illumina MiSeq instrument. Per the original workflow: Removing out-of-frame sequences left approximately 2,000,000 distinct TCRbeta sequences, an average of around 67,000 per individual. Two values were used to score each individual: the count of roughly 150 previously reported CMV-associated TCRbeta sequences and the total count of productive distinct TCRbeta sequences. A beta-binomial model was reimplemented in Python, and random forests from scikit-learn, run with default parameters, were trained on data from the US cohort. Classifier performance on the Belgian cohort was summarized as median AUC with percentile confidence intervals over 10,000 bootstrap iterations. TCRdb stores this immuneACCESS table with in-frame sequences only. Part of the clones is absent; in the studies checked, under half of the shortfall reflects unresolved V genes, and no reason is known for the rest. V and J calls and clone size come straight from that table; D and trimming were deduced from the DNA. This sample is represented by tens of thousands of clones; around 83% of them were singletons. Jointly, the top ten make up around 0.9% of the sample.

A FACSAria II was used to sort memory CD4+ T cells, defined as single viable CD3+CD4+CD8-CD45RO+ cells. CMV serostatus was determined with a Roche Elecsys assay detecting serum IgG against CMV pp150, pp28, p38 and p52. Following thawing, total CD4+ T cells were enriched through positive selection using CD4 magnetic microbeads. The samples came from a different study that was designed specifically to examine the CD4+ T cell memory repertoire. Peripheral blood mononuclear cells were isolated and cryopreserved according to standard operating procedures, and serum was stored at -80 degrees C. Staining used CD3-PerCP (BW264/56), CD4-APC (RPA-T4), CD45RO-PE (UCHT1) and CD8-Pacific Orange (3B5) antibodies, with Sytox blue excluding non-viable cells. A remark on this clone: Which antigen it targets is not known. The sample holds no much larger clone one base away, and base qualities are not on file.

Specimen: memory CD4+ T cells from blood. The chain uses TRBV5-4 and TRBJ2-1, with no reliable assignment of the D segment. This receptor was taken from an adult in good health and CMV-seronegative. The nucleotide sequence is TGTGCCAGCAGCTTGATGGCGGCAAACTCCTACAATGAGCAGTTCTTC. This encodes CASSLMAANSYNEQFF.